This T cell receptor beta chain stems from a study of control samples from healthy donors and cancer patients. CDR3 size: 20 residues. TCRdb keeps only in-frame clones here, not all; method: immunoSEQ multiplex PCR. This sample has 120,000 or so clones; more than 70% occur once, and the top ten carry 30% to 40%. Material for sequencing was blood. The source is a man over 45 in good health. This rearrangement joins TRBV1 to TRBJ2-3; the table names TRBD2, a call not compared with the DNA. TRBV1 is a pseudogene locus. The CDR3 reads CTSSQAVTSGGAEGTDTQYF. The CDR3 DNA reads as TGCACCAGCAGCCAAGCCGTGACTAGCGGGGGGGCTGAGGGCACAGATACGCAGTATTTT.